The 3 T cell receptor beta chains presented below share a single source sample, sequenced in a study of T cell clonality in common variable immunodeficiency. The antigens of these receptors remain unknown. Method: immunoSEQ multiplex PCR; TCRdb's copy keeps in-frame clones and lacks some. Found here are 25,000 to 30,000 clones, no singletons; the ten largest cover approximately 3.1%. The study's findings and limits: Reportedly, TCR beta sequences from common variable immunodeficiency showed fewer deletions and N-nucleotide insertions.

The sequenced sample was peripheral blood mononuclear cells. The receptors derive from a human donor with common variable immunodeficiency.

This clone was observed a few times. The read comes to an end 3 residues before the CDR3 does, leaving the germline J gene to fill in the end. This chain links TRBV7-2 with TRBJ2-3; TRBD1 agrees at 7 bases. CDR1 and CDR2 (germline): SGHTA, FQGNSA. Losses at the gene ends were 3 bases for V and 7 bases for J; bases not matched to a gene: 4. The CDR3 loop spans 13 amino acids. This CDR3 is CASSFDRDNTQYF. Incomplete CDR3 DNA: TGTGCCAGCAGCTTCGACAGGGATAATACG.

This clone ranks as medium-sized (0.01 to 0.1%). The read falls 3 residues short of the CDR3 end, and the missing part is taken from the germline J gene. J is TRBJ1-2 and V is TRBV29-1; 9 bases match TRBD1. Germline V gene data show CDR1 as SQVTM and CDR2 as ANQGSEA. The J segment lost 3 bases and the V segment lost 4 bases, leaving 0 bases of the junction unmatched. The CDR3 loop spans 12 amino acids. The DNA read from the CDR3 is TGCAGCGTTGGGACAGGGGACTATGGC. Its protein is CSVGTGDYG. The CDR3 reads in full as CSVGTGDYGYTF. The variable domain in full, completed from reference TRBV29-1 and TRBJ1-2, reads SAVISQKPSRDICQRGTSLTIQCQVDSQVTMMFWYRQQPGQSLTLIATANQGSEATYESGFVIDKFPISRPNLTFSTLTVSNMSPEDSSIYLCSVGTGDYGYTFGSGTRLTVV.

By frequency in the sample, this clone is medium-sized. Coverage ceases 3 residues before the CDR3 finishes, and the germline J gene fills in the end. V is TRBV20-1 and J is TRBJ2-7; unclear D gene. CDR1 and CDR2 (germline): DFQATT, SNEGSKA (reference sequence). V shed 0 bases and J shed 2 bases, with 11 bases lying between them. The CDR3 has 14 residues. CDR3 amino acids: CSARDLGRTYEQYF. Incomplete CDR3 DNA: TGCAGTGCTAGAGATCTTGGCAGGACCTACGAG.